The 3 T cell receptor beta chains listed next were all sequenced from one sample in a study of blood T cells in healthy people across ages. Through a sample-barcoded 5' primer and a J-beta primer mix, a second PCR was run for roughly 7 to 12 cycles. TCRdb reprocessed the 5' RACE reads with MiXCR, giving one entry per CDR3 protein. The table lists more than 800,000 distinct CDR3 sequences, more than 35% of them singletons, with 15% to 20% in the top ten. The specimen sequenced was blood. These receptors were taken from an older woman in good health.

CDR3 DNA: TGCAGCGTTGAAGATGGAGTCAAACAAGAGACCCAGTACTTC. Its protein is CSVEDGVKQETQYF. This sequence joins TRBV29-1 and TRBJ2-5; no clear D. CDR1 is SQVTM and CDR2 is ANQGSEA in the germline V gene. Trimming pared 0 bases from V and 2 bases from J, leaving 10 bases between. This CDR3 has 14 residues. The full variable domain, rest sourced from reference TRBV29-1 and TRBJ2-5, is SAVISQKPSRDICQRGTSLTIQCQVDSQVTMMFWYRQQPGQSLTLIATANQGSEATYESGFVIDKFPISRPNLTFSTLTVSNMSPEDSSIYLCSVEDGVKQETQYFGPGTRLLVL.

The table lists this clonotype with a count of one. The chain links TRBV13 to TRBJ2-7; 13 positions agree with TRBD2. The J call may be mistaken, given a closer DNA end match to TRBJ2-5. Germline V gene sequence: CDR1 PRHDT, CDR2 FYEKMQ (reference sequence). CDR3 length: 18 amino acids. The CDR3 DNA reads as TGTGCCAGCAGCCCATCGGGACTAGCGGGACCAATGGTCGGGACCCAGTACTTC. Translating it yields CASSPSGLAGPMVGTQYF.

This clonotype was seen more than once but under ten times. The chain recombines TRBV15 with TRBJ1-2; D gene ambiguous. Germline V lookup: CDR1 LNHNV, CDR2 YYDKDF (reference sequence). The CDR3 length is 13 residues. V dropped 3 bases and J dropped 4 bases, with 9 bases sitting between them. In DNA, the CDR3 is TGTGCCACCAGCAGGGATAGGTTCTATGGCTACACCTTC. Translation gives CATSRDRFYGYTF.